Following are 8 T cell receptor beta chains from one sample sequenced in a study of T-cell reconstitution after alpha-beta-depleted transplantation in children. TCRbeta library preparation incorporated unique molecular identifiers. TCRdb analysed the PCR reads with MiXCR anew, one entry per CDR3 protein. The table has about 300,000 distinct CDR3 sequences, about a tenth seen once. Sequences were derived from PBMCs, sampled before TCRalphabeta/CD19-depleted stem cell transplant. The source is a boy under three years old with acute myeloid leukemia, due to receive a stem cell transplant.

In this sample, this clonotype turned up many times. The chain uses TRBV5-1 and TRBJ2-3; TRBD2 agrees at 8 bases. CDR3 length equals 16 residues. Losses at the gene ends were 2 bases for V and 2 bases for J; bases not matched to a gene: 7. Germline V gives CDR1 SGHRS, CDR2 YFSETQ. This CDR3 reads CASSLASGPNTDTQYF. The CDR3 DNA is TGCGCCAGCAGCTTAGCTAGCGGGCCTAACACAGATACGCAGTATTTT.

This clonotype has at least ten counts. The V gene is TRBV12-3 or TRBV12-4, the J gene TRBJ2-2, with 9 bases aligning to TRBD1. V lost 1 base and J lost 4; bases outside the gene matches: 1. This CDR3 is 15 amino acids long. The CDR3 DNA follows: TGTGCCAGCAGTTTAGGGGACAGGGCCACCGGGGAGCTGTTTTTT. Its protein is CASSLGDRATGELFF.

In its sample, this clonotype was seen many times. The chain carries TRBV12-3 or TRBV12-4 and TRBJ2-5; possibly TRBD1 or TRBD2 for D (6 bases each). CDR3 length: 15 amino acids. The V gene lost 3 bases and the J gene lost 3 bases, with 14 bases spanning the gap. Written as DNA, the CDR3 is TGTGCCAGCAGTTTTGGGCTAGGGGGGAAAGAGACCCAGTACTTC. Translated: CASSFGLGGKETQYF.

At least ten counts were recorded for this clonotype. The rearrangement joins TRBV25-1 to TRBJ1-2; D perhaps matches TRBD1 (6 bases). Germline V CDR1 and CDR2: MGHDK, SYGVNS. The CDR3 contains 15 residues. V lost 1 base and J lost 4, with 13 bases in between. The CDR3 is CASSEFRGSSYGYTF. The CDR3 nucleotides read TGTGCCAGCAGTGAATTTAGGGGGTCCAGCTATGGCTACACCTTC.

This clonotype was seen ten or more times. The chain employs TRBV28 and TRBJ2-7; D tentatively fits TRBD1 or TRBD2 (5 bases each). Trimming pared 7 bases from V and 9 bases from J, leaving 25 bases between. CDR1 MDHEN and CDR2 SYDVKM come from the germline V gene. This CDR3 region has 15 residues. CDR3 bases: TGTGCCAGCAACACCTACCGGGGCCAGGCGTCTGGGCAGTACTTC. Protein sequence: CASNTYRGQASGQYF.

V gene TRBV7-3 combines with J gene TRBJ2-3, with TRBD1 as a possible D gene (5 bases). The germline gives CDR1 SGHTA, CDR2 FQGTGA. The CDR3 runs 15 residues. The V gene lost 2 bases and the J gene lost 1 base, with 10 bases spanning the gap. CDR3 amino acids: CASSLLGAGTDTQYF. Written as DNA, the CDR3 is TGTGCCAGCAGCTTATTAGGGGCAGGCACAGATACGCAGTATTTT.

The CDR3 DNA reads TGTGCCAGCAGATCCCGCGGGGGACCCTACAATGAGCAGTTCTTC. Amino acids: CASRSRGGPYNEQFF. The chain couples TRBV7-9 to TRBJ2-1; 7 positions agree with TRBD2. The CDR3 spans 15 residues. The junction had 7 bases not matched to a gene; V was cut back by 6 bases and J by 2 bases. The germline V gene encodes CDR1 SEHNR and CDR2 FQNEAQ (reference sequence).

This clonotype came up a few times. This CDR3 reads CASSPYFVTGELFF. Here the CDR3 DNA reads TGTGCCAGCAGTCCGTACTTTGTCACCGGGGAGCTGTTTTTT. This chain connects TRBV7-2 to TRBJ2-2, with D unclear. This CDR3 has 14 amino acids. The germline V gene has CDR1 SGHTA and CDR2 FQGNSA. Trimming took 6 bases from V and 4 from J, leaving 12 bases between them. Full variable domain (outside the CDR3, taken from reference TRBV7-2 and TRBJ2-2): GAGVSQSPSNKVTEKGKDVELRCDPISGHTALYWYRQSLGQGLEFLIYFQGNSAPDKSGLPSDRFSAERTGGSVSTLTIQRTQQEDSAVYLCASSPYFVTGELFFGEGSRLTVL.